Shown below are 15 T cell receptor beta chains from a single sample sequenced in a study of blood T cell repertoires in COVID-19. The assay was immunoSEQ multiplex PCR, and TCRdb's table has in-frame clones only and misses some. This table has around 250,000 clones, 86% appearing once. Material for sequencing was peripheral blood. These receptors all stem from a woman aged 55-70 years who had recovered from COVID-19.

The V call is TRBV5-1, the J call TRBJ2-7; TRBD1 agrees at 7 bases. From germline, CDR1 is SGHRS and CDR2 YFSETQ. After removal of 2 bases from V and 0 bases from J, the junction contained 5 bases not matched to a gene. This CDR3 spans 15 amino acids. The CDR3 region is CASSLQGTYSYEQYF. In DNA form, the CDR3 reads TGCGCCAGCAGCTTACAGGGGACCTACTCCTACGAGCAGTACTTC.

In this sample, this clone turned up a few times. The rearrangement uses TRBV11-2 and TRBJ1-6; TRBD1 is a possible D gene (6 bases). Between the trimmed V and J ends, which lost 5 bases and 10 bases, there was a span of 18 bases. From germline, CDR1 is SGHAT and CDR2 FQNNGV. The CDR3 length is 15 residues. CDR3 bases: TGTGCCAGCAGCCCGACAGTGGTTGGGGGCTCACCCCTCCACTTT. Encoded protein: CASSPTVVGGSPLHF.

This clone was recorded only once. The chain couples TRBV5-1 to TRBJ1-2; 11 nucleotides match TRBD1. The CDR3 consists of 15 residues. Germline lookup yields CDR1 SGHRS and CDR2 YFSETQ. V lost 4 bases, J lost 8 bases, and 10 bases stayed unmatched. This CDR3 is CASSEGQGAFWGYTF. CDR3 DNA sequence: TGCGCCAGCAGCGAAGGACAGGGGGCTTTTTGGGGCTACACCTTC.

This clone was seen a handful of times. The J gene is TRBJ1-5, the V gene TRBV2, with D possibly matching TRBD1 (6 bases). Trimming shortened V by 10 bases and J by 2 bases, and 15 bases separated the two germline ends. The CDR3 is 14 amino acids. In germline, CDR1 is SNHLY, CDR2 FYNNEI. The CDR3 DNA is TGTGCCACCACAGGGATGGGACGCAATCAGCCCCAGCATTTT. Its protein is CATTGMGRNQPQHF.

The V call is TRBV4-1, the J call TRBJ2-7, with 8 positions matching TRBD2. The CDR3 runs 13 residues. V shed 1 base and J 9 bases; nucleotides not matched to a gene: 5. Looked up from germline, CDR1 is MGHRA and CDR2 is YSYEKL. In nucleotides, the CDR3 is TGCGCCAGCAGCCAAGCCCCCGGGGGGGCGCAGTACTTC. Amino acid sequence: CASSQAPGGAQYF.

This chain uses TRBV5-4 with TRBJ1-1; possibly TRBD1 for D (5 bases). Germline assignment: CDR1 SGHNT and CDR2 YYREEE (reference sequence). Deletions cut 0 bases from V and 0 bases from J, with 9 bases between. The CDR3 has 15 amino acids. The CDR3 region has the DNA TGTGCCAGCAGCTTGGGGGGCGAGTTGAACACTGAAGCTTTCTTT. Translating gives CASSLGGELNTEAFF.

This chain connects TRBV6-5 to TRBJ2-6; D not resolved. The CDR3 sequence is 13 residues long. V was pared by 6 bases and J by 4 bases, with 7 bases between. Germline CDR1 reads MNHEY; CDR2 reads SVGAGI. This CDR3 is CASRSPGANVLTF. CDR3 bases: TGTGCCAGCAGGTCCCCGGGGGCCAACGTCCTGACTTTC.

This clone has a handful of counts. The chain recombines TRBV2 with TRBJ2-7; 8 nucleotides align to TRBD2. The CDR3 is 14 residues long. The germline V gene has CDR1 SNHLY and CDR2 FYNNEI. Trimming removed 6 bases from V and 5 bases from J; junction bases left unmatched: 9. CDR3 protein: CASRKRGSNNEQYF. The CDR3 DNA reads TGTGCCAGCAGAAAGCGGGGGAGTAATAACGAGCAGTACTTC.

The rearrangement links TRBV6-2 or TRBV6-3 to TRBJ2-7, with 13 bases lining up with TRBD2. Germline assignment: CDR1 MNHEY and CDR2 SVGEGT. The CDR3 runs to 15 residues. V shed 2 bases, J shed 4 bases, and the junction held 2 bases outside the gene matches. CDR3 amino acids: CASSYGLAGAYEQYF. CDR3 nucleotides: TGTGCCAGCAGTTACGGACTAGCGGGGGCGTACGAGCAGTACTTC.

This sequence joins TRBV5-1 and TRBJ1-2; D unresolved. Germline CDR1 and CDR2: SGHRS and YFSETQ. With 0 bases removed from V and 9 bases from J, the gap between germline ends came to 12 bases. CDR3 length: 13 residues. CDR3 amino acids: CASSLDGSPSYTF. Written as DNA, the CDR3 is TGCGCCAGCAGCTTGGACGGGTCCCCTAGCTACACCTTC.

The rearrangement uses TRBV5-1 and TRBJ1-6; D is undetermined. The CDR3 has 15 residues. Per germline, CDR1 SGHRS and CDR2 YFSETQ. V lost 1 base to trimming and J lost 3 bases, with 8 bases between them. The CDR3 nucleotides read TGCGCCAGCAGCTTGTTCGGGGTCTATAATTCACCCCTCCACTTT. Its translation: CASSLFGVYNSPLHF.

The rearrangement links TRBV28 to TRBJ1-2; D call uncertain. Per germline, CDR1 MDHEN and CDR2 SYDVKM. CDR3 size: 15 residues. Trimming left V 6 bases short and J 0 bases short, with 14 bases between. CDR3 DNA: TGTGCCAGCAGAGAGAGCGGGGTGGCTAACTATGGCTACACCTTC. Residues: CASRESGVANYGYTF.

The chain uses TRBV2 and TRBJ2-7; maybe TRBD1 (6 bases). The V gene lost 7 bases and the J gene lost 2 bases, with 15 bases spanning the gap. The CDR3 runs to 14 residues. The germline V gene encodes CDR1 SNHLY and CDR2 FYNNEI. The CDR3 DNA sequence: TGTGCCAGCACCCCCGGAGACAGGCCCTACGAGCAGTACTTC. Protein product: CASTPGDRPYEQYF.

This chain connects TRBV14 to TRBJ1-2, with D possibly TRBD1 on 5 matching bases. There are 13 residues in the CDR3. V shed 5 bases and J shed 2 bases, with 9 bases lying between them. Per the germline V gene, CDR1 is SGHDN and CDR2 is FVKESK. The DNA of the CDR3 is TGTGCCAGCAGCGGACATTTAAACTATGGCTACACCTTC. Its translation is CASSGHLNYGYTF.

The J gene is TRBJ2-2, the V gene TRBV29-1, with 11 bases lining up with TRBD2. CDR3 length equals 14 residues. V was pared by 3 bases and J by 4 bases, with 1 base of the junction left unmatched. CDR1 and CDR2 (germline): SQVTM, ANQGSEA. The CDR3 DNA reads as TGCAGCGTTGACACTAGCGGGGGCACCGGGGAGCTGTTTTTT. This codes for CSVDTSGGTGELFF.